Listed below are T cell receptor beta chains from one sample, sequenced in a study of blood T cell repertoires in COVID-19. Clones were read by immunoSEQ multiplex PCR, and TCRdb kept only the in-frame ones, dropping some. The sample carries a few hundred thousand clones, around 85% recorded once. Sequencing was done on a sample of peripheral blood. These TCRs come from a woman aged 45 to 65 with active or convalescent COVID-19. Each CDR3 is given with its conserved first and last residue. Each record gives: V gene, D gene, J gene, clone size, CDR3 DNA, CDR3 protein. D genes are given only for firm matches. A row's size may be missing; if present it is once, few, many or a size class.

v_gene: TRBV11-2; d_gene: .; j_gene: TRBJ2-1; abundance: .; CDR3nt: TGTGCCAGCAGCTTTAGGAGTCTCGCCTACAATGAGCAGTTCTTC; CDR3aa: CASSFRSLAYNEQFF
v_gene: TRBV6-5; d_gene: .; j_gene: TRBJ2-1; abundance: .; CDR3nt: TGTGCCAGCAGTTACGACGCGGGTTCCAATGAGCAGTTCTTC; CDR3aa: CASSYDAGSNEQFF
v_gene: TRBV25-1; d_gene: TRBD2; j_gene: TRBJ2-1; abundance: .; CDR3nt: TGTGCCAGCAGTGAAAGAACGGGAGGTAGGTACGGTGAGCAGTTCTTC; CDR3aa: CASSERTGGRYGEQFF
v_gene: TRBV13; d_gene: .; j_gene: TRBJ2-1; abundance: .; CDR3nt: TGTGCCAGCAGCTTAGGGGGAGTGGGACAGTTCTTC; CDR3aa: CASSLGGVGQFF
v_gene: TRBV2; d_gene: .; j_gene: TRBJ2-1; abundance: .; CDR3nt: TGTGCCAGCAGTGGAGGCGGGGAGGTTGAGCAGTTCTTC; CDR3aa: CASSGGGEVEQFF
v_gene: TRBV6-4; d_gene: TRBD2; j_gene: TRBJ2-3; abundance: once; CDR3nt: TGTGCCAGCAGTGACCCTCTGGGACTAGCGTTGCCAACTACTAGCACAGATACGCAGTATTTT; CDR3aa: CASSDPLGLALPTTSTDTQYF
v_gene: TRBV5-1; d_gene: .; j_gene: TRBJ2-7; abundance: .; CDR3nt: TGCGCCAGCAGCACCTCTCTGGGGGGTTCCTACGAGCAGTACTTC; CDR3aa: CASSTSLGGSYEQYF
v_gene: TRBV27; d_gene: TRBD1; j_gene: TRBJ2-1; abundance: .; CDR3nt: TGTGCCAGCAGTCGGGGTGGGGGACAGCTTTACAATGAGCAGTTCTTC; CDR3aa: CASSRGGGQLYNEQFF
v_gene: TRBV28; d_gene: .; j_gene: TRBJ1-3; abundance: .; CDR3nt: TGTGCCAGCAGTTTAAGTCAGCCAGGGGCCCCTAGCAATCCCTCTGGAAACACCATATATTTT; CDR3aa: CASSLSQPGAPSNPSGNTIYF
v_gene: TRBV2; d_gene: TRBD2; j_gene: TRBJ2-4; abundance: .; CDR3nt: TGTGCCAGCACTAACAGACTAGCGGACAAAAACATTCAGTACTTC; CDR3aa: CASTNRLADKNIQYF
v_gene: TRBV5-4; d_gene: TRBD2; j_gene: TRBJ2-3; abundance: .; CDR3nt: TGTGCCAGCAGCAGGGGACTAGCGGGAGAAGATACGCAGTATTTT; CDR3aa: CASSRGLAGEDTQYF
v_gene: TRBV4-1; d_gene: .; j_gene: TRBJ2-1; abundance: few; CDR3nt: TGCGCCAGCAGCCAAGATGGAGGACTTTACAATGAGCAGTTCTTC; CDR3aa: CASSQDGGLYNEQFF
v_gene: TRBV7-9; d_gene: .; j_gene: TRBJ2-1; abundance: .; CDR3nt: TGTGCCAGCAGCCTCCGTCTGGAACTGTTCCCGAGGGAGCAGTTCTTC; CDR3aa: CASSLRLELFPREQFF
v_gene: TRBV2; d_gene: .; j_gene: TRBJ2-2; abundance: few; CDR3nt: TGTGCCAGCAGGATCCAGGGGCGTCAAGGGCGAAACACCGGGGAGCTGTTTTTT; CDR3aa: CASRIQGRQGRNTGELFF
v_gene: TRBV5-1; d_gene: .; j_gene: TRBJ1-5; abundance: .; CDR3nt: TGCGCCAGCAGCATAGGGGGGGATCAGCCCCAGCATTTT; CDR3aa: CASSIGGDQPQHF
v_gene: TRBV15; d_gene: TRBD1; j_gene: TRBJ2-7; abundance: .; CDR3nt: TGTGCCACCACCTCTAGCCCGGACAGGGGTCCTCACGAGCAGTACTTC; CDR3aa: CATTSSPDRGPHEQYF
v_gene: TRBV6-5; d_gene: TRBD1; j_gene: TRBJ2-4; abundance: .; CDR3nt: TGTGCCAGCCGGCGGCCAGGGGGCATAAACATTCAGTACTTC; CDR3aa: CASRRPGGINIQYF
v_gene: TRBV11-3; d_gene: TRBD2; j_gene: TRBJ2-5; abundance: .; CDR3nt: TGTGCCAGCAGCTATCTAGCGGAAGAGACCCAGTACTTC; CDR3aa: CASSYLAEETQYF
v_gene: TRBV5-1; d_gene: .; j_gene: TRBJ1-6; abundance: .; CDR3nt: TGCGCCAGCAGCTTGGAGACGGGAACCAATTCACCCCTCCACTTT; CDR3aa: CASSLETGTNSPLHF
v_gene: TRBV30; d_gene: .; j_gene: TRBJ2-7; abundance: .; CDR3nt: TGTGCCTGGAGTGGCCTAATTCTTGGGGGGAGAATCAACGAGCAGTACTTC; CDR3aa: CAWSGLILGGRINEQYF
v_gene: TRBV5-4; d_gene: TRBD1; j_gene: TRBJ1-2; abundance: .; CDR3nt: TGTGCCAGCAGTCCTGGACAGGCGAGGGGTAACTATGGCTACACCTTC; CDR3aa: CASSPGQARGNYGYTF
v_gene: TRBV5-6; d_gene: .; j_gene: TRBJ2-5; abundance: .; CDR3nt: TGTGCCAGCAGCACTCTACGTTTGACAGCAAAGGGAGAGACCCAGTACTTC; CDR3aa: CASSTLRLTAKGETQYF
v_gene: TRBV9; d_gene: .; j_gene: TRBJ2-3; abundance: .; CDR3nt: TGTGCCAGCAGTAGGTACGGGGAAGGGACAGATACGCAGTATTTT; CDR3aa: CASSRYGEGTDTQYF
v_gene: TRBV18; d_gene: .; j_gene: TRBJ1-4; abundance: .; CDR3nt: TGTGCCAGCTCATCAGGCCCCGAAAAACTGTTTTTT; CDR3aa: CASSSGPEKLFF
v_gene: TRBV12-3/TRBV12-4; d_gene: TRBD1; j_gene: TRBJ1-2; abundance: .; CDR3nt: TGTGCCAGCGCCGGGACAGAGCCTGGCTACACCTTC; CDR3aa: CASAGTEPGYTF
v_gene: TRBV4-1; d_gene: TRBD1; j_gene: TRBJ2-6; abundance: .; CDR3nt: TGCGCCAGCAGCCAGCTGGACAGGGGGGCTTTCTCTGGGGCCAACGTCCTGACTTTC; CDR3aa: CASSQLDRGAFSGANVLTF
v_gene: TRBV5-1; d_gene: TRBD2; j_gene: TRBJ2-2; abundance: .; CDR3nt: TGCGCCAGCAGCGGACTAGCGGGAGGGGACACCGGGGAGCTGTTTTTT; CDR3aa: CASSGLAGGDTGELFF
v_gene: TRBV2; d_gene: TRBD1; j_gene: TRBJ2-2; abundance: .; CDR3nt: TGTGCCAGCAGCCTACTGACAGGGGGCACCGGGGAGCTGTTTTTT; CDR3aa: CASSLLTGGTGELFF
v_gene: TRBV11-3; d_gene: .; j_gene: TRBJ2-5; abundance: .; CDR3nt: TGTGCCAGCAGCTTAGATCAACGGGAGACCCAGTACTTC; CDR3aa: CASSLDQRETQYF
v_gene: TRBV7-3; d_gene: TRBD2; j_gene: TRBJ2-3; abundance: .; CDR3nt: TGTGCCAGCGCGGGAGGGCCCCCAGATACGCAGTATTTT; CDR3aa: CASAGGPPDTQYF
v_gene: TRBV18; d_gene: .; j_gene: TRBJ2-7; abundance: .; CDR3nt: TGTGCCAGCTCACCCCGGGAGTTTTCCTACGAGCAGTACTTC; CDR3aa: CASSPREFSYEQYF
v_gene: TRBV6-1; d_gene: TRBD1; j_gene: TRBJ1-5; abundance: .; CDR3nt: TGTGCCAGCAGTGAAGAACAGGGGGCTCAGCCCCAGCATTTT; CDR3aa: CASSEEQGAQPQHF
v_gene: TRBV7-8; d_gene: .; j_gene: TRBJ1-2; abundance: .; CDR3nt: TGTGCCAGCAGCTTTGACAGAGATGGCTACACCTTC; CDR3aa: CASSFDRDGYTF
v_gene: TRBV24-1; d_gene: .; j_gene: TRBJ2-3; abundance: .; CDR3nt: TGTGCCACCAGCCCCCGACTCTACACAGATACGCAGTATTTT; CDR3aa: CATSPRLYTDTQYF
v_gene: TRBV5-1; d_gene: .; j_gene: TRBJ2-3; abundance: .; CDR3nt: TGCGCCAGCAGCTTGGGGGGCGTTCGTACAGATACGCAGTATTTT; CDR3aa: CASSLGGVRTDTQYF
v_gene: TRBV18; d_gene: TRBD2; j_gene: TRBJ2-4; abundance: .; CDR3nt: TGTGCCAGCTCACCAGTCCAGACTAGCGGGAGCGCCAAAAACATTCAGTACTTC; CDR3aa: CASSPVQTSGSAKNIQYF
v_gene: TRBV5-6; d_gene: .; j_gene: TRBJ2-6; abundance: .; CDR3nt: TGTGCCAGCAGCTTAACAGGGTCCGGGGCCAACGTCCTGACTTTC; CDR3aa: CASSLTGSGANVLTF
v_gene: TRBV2; d_gene: .; j_gene: TRBJ1-1; abundance: .; CDR3nt: TGTGCCAGCAGTGAAGAGGGGGGGCGCTGGGGCACTGAAGCTTTCTTT; CDR3aa: CASSEEGGRWGTEAFF
v_gene: TRBV5-6; d_gene: .; j_gene: TRBJ2-3; abundance: .; CDR3nt: TGTGCCAGCAGCTTGGGAGCCACAGATACGCAGTATTTT; CDR3aa: CASSLGATDTQYF
v_gene: TRBV5-6; d_gene: .; j_gene: TRBJ2-7; abundance: .; CDR3nt: TGTGCCAGCAGCTTGGGGGACATCCTCTCCTACGAGCAGTACTTC; CDR3aa: CASSLGDILSYEQYF
v_gene: TRBV6-2/TRBV6-3; d_gene: TRBD1; j_gene: TRBJ1-4; abundance: .; CDR3nt: TGTGCCAGCAGTTACTCAGTGGGACAGCGAGAAGTTGAAAAACTGTTTTTT; CDR3aa: CASSYSVGQREVEKLFF
v_gene: TRBV28; d_gene: .; j_gene: TRBJ1-1; abundance: .; CDR3nt: TGTGCCAGCAGATACAGGGTAGGGACTGAAGCTTTCTTT; CDR3aa: CASRYRVGTEAFF